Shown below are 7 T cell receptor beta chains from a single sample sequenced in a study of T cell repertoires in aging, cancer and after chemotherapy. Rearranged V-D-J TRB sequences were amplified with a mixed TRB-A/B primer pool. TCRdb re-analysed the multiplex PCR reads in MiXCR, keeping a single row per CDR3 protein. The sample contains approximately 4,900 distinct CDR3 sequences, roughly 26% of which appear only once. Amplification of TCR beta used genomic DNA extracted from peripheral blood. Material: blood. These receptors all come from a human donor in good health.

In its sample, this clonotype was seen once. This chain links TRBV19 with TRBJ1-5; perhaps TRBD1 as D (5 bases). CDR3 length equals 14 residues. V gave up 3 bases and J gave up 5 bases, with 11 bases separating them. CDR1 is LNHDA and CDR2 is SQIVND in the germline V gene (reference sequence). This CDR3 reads CASSIRGGDQPQHF. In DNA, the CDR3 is TGTGCCAGTAGTATTCGGGGGGGGGATCAGCCCCAGCATTTT.

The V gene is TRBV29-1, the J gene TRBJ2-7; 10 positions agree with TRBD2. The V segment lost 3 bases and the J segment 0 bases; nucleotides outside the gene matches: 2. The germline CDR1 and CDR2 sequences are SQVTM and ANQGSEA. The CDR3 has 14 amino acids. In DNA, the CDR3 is TGCAGCGTTGACACTAGCGGGGACTCCTACGAGCAGTACTTC. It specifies CSVDTSGDSYEQYF.

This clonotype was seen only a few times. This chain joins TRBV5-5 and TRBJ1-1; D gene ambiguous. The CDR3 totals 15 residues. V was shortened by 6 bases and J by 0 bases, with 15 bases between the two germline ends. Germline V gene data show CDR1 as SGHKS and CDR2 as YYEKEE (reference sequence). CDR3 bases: TGTGCCAGCACCCAGGCCTATCCTTTGAACACTGAAGCTTTCTTT. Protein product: CASTQAYPLNTEAFF.

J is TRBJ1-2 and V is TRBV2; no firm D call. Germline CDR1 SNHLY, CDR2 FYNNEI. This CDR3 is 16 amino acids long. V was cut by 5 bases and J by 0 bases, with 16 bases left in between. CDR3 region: CASSPWVLTANYGYTF. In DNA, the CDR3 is TGTGCCAGCAGTCCCTGGGTTCTAACCGCTAACTATGGCTACACCTTC.

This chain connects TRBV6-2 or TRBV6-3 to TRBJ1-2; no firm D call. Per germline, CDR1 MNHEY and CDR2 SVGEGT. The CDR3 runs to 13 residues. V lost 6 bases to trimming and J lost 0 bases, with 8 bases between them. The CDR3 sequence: CASRNTANYGYTF. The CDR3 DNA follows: TGTGCCAGCAGAAACACCGCTAACTATGGCTACACCTTC.

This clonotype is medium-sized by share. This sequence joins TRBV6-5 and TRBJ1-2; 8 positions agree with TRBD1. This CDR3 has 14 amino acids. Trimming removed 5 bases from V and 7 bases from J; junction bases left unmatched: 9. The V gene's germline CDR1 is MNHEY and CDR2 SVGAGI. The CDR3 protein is CASSLTGQGSGYTF. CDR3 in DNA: TGTGCCAGCAGTCTCACCGGACAGGGATCTGGCTACACCTTC.

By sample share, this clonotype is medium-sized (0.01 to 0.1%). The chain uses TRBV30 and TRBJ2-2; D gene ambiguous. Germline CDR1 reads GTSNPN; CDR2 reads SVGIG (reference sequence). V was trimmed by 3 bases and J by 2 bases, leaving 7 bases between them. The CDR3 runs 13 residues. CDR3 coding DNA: TGTGCCTGGAGGCCAAGTAACACCGGGGAGCTGTTTTTT. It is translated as CAWRPSNTGELFF.